This T cell receptor beta chain was sequenced during a study of STAT5B mutations in CD4+ large granular lymphocyte leukemia. The study's findings and limits: Compared with healthy controls (2/35), patient top clones favored TRBV06 (8/27).

Controls came from buffy coats of healthy blood donors. As to this clone: Antigen: not known. The junction shows a germline mismatch at one end, possibly a read error.

Per the original data handling: Productive clonotypes were detectable down to 2.59 x 10-5 frequency. The method was immunoSEQ multiplex PCR; TCRdb's version includes in-frame clones alone and lacks a portion of them. V, J and clone size are taken as reported in that table, and D and trimming were inferred from the DNA itself. In the table there are roughly 32,000 clones, about 70% of which are singletons. Germline V CDR1 and CDR2: LNHDA, SQIVND (reference sequence). The CDR3 has 10 amino acids. Sequencing used CD4+ T cells from blood buffy coats. The sequence was collected from a human donor in good health. V is TRBV19 and J is TRBJ1-5; no firm D call. DNA for the CDR3: TGTGCCAGTGGTACTCTGCCCCATCATTTT. As protein: CASGTLPHHF.